One and the same sample provided the 18 T cell receptor beta chains below, sequenced in a study of radiotherapy plus CTLA-4 blockade in lung cancer. Only in-frame clones appear in the TCRdb table, and some are missing; sequencing was by immunoSEQ multiplex PCR. Seen here are roughly 50,000 clones, 65% to 80% observed once, and the top ten hold 3.2%. This sample comprised peripheral blood, obtained from a patient treated with radiotherapy plus ipilimumab. The receptors were gathered from a human donor with non-small cell lung cancer who had a partial response to radiotherapy plus ipilimumab.

This chain joins TRBV5-1 and TRBJ1-6; 11 nucleotides match TRBD1. V lost 5 bases and J lost 10; bases outside the gene matches: 2. The CDR3 is 13 amino acids. Germline loops: CDR1 SGHRS, CDR2 YFSETQ. CDR3 DNA sequence: TGCGCCAGCAGGGGACAGGGGGAGTCACCCCTCCACTTT. This sequence encodes CASRGQGESPLHF.

The rearrangement uses TRBV5-4 and TRBJ2-3, with D possibly matching TRBD1 (6 bases). Germline V lookup: CDR1 SGHNT, CDR2 YYREEE (reference sequence). The length of the CDR3 is 16 residues. With 4 bases removed from V and 4 bases from J, the gap between germline ends came to 19 bases. CDR3 sequence (DNA): TGTGCCAGCAGCCTAGGGGGAGTAGCCGGTGCAGATACGCAGTATTTT. This codes for CASSLGGVAGADTQYF.

The rearrangement uses TRBV28 and TRBJ1-4; TRBD1 is a possible D gene (6 bases). Per germline, CDR1 MDHEN and CDR2 SYDVKM. V was cut by 2 bases and J by 5 bases, with 12 bases left in between. CDR3 length: 15 residues. CDR3 in DNA: TGTGCCAGCAGTTTACGCACAGGGTGGAATGAAAAACTGTTTTTT. Residues: CASSLRTGWNEKLFF.

In this sample, this clone is medium-sized. V gene TRBV5-1 combines with J gene TRBJ2-3; TRBD1 matches 7 bases. There are 16 residues in the CDR3. Germline lookup yields CDR1 SGHRS and CDR2 YFSETQ. Trimming took 3 bases from V and 1 from J; bases not matched to a gene: 8. The CDR3 sequence: CASSWGPGTGTDTQYF. Written as DNA, the CDR3 is TGCGCCAGCAGCTGGGGCCCCGGGACAGGCACAGATACGCAGTATTTT.

V gene TRBV4-2 combines with J gene TRBJ1-5; TRBD1 matches 7 bases. Trimming took 0 bases from V and 4 from J; bases not matched to a gene: 6. CDR1 LGHNA and CDR2 YNFKEQ come from the germline V gene. The CDR3 has 16 amino acids. Here the CDR3 DNA reads TGTGCCAGCAGCCAAGATTGGGGACAGCCTAATCAGCCCCAGCATTTT. Residues: CASSQDWGQPNQPQHF.

The V gene is TRBV30, the J gene TRBJ1-4; D might be TRBD1 (6 bases). V lost 2 bases and J 8 bases, leaving 15 bases between the germline ends. CDR1 is GTSNPN, CDR2 SVGIG, per germline (reference sequence). The CDR3 loop spans 14 amino acids. The CDR3 reads CAWSLGGGQEKLFF. The CDR3, as DNA: TGTGCCTGGAGTCTCGGCGGGGGGCAAGAAAAACTGTTTTTT.

For this clone: The junction departs from the called germline gene at one end, perhaps through a read error. CDR3 sequence: CAERQGYNSPLHF. CDR3 nucleotide sequence: TGCGCCGAAAGGCAGGGTTATAATTCACCCCTCCACTTT. The chain has TRBV6-1 and TRBJ1-6; D perhaps matches TRBD1 (5 bases). CDR1 MNHNS and CDR2 SASEGT come from the germline V gene. There are 13 residues in the CDR3.

This chain links TRBV2 with TRBJ2-2; unclear D gene. Germline lookup yields CDR1 SNHLY and CDR2 FYNNEI. The CDR3 runs 11 residues. The V end was cut by 6 bases, the J end by 7 bases, with 6 bases between. Here the CDR3 DNA reads TGTGCCAGCAGCGGTGGCGGGGAGCTGTTTTTT. Translated, it gives CASSGGGELFF.

This clone has just a few counts. The chain uses TRBV6-5 and TRBJ1-2; TRBD1 matches at 8 bases. Trimming cost V 2 bases and J 4 bases; bases outside gene matches: 3. CDR1 MNHEY and CDR2 SVGAGI come from the germline V gene. The CDR3 length is 14 residues. CDR3 region: CASSYNTGGYGYTF. Written as DNA, the CDR3 is TGTGCCAGCAGTTACAATACAGGGGGCTATGGCTACACCTTC.

The genes are TRBV4-2 and TRBJ2-5, with 12 bases identical to TRBD1. The CDR3 has 18 residues. Trimming cost V 0 bases and J 0 bases; bases outside gene matches: 5. Germline V gives CDR1 LGHNA, CDR2 YNFKEQ. This chain's CDR3 is CASSQEVGTGGYQETQYF. The CDR3 region has the DNA TGTGCCAGCAGCCAAGAGGTCGGGACAGGGGGCTACCAAGAGACCCAGTACTTC.

In this sample, this clone turned up a few times. The chain is built from TRBV5-6 and TRBJ2-3; 12 nucleotides agree with TRBD2. Germline trimming cut 3 bases from V and 4 bases from J; bases unmatched to any gene: 3. CDR1 SGHDT and CDR2 YYEEEE come from the germline V gene. CDR3 length equals 15 residues. The CDR3 DNA is TGTGCCAGCAGCTCTAGACTAGCGGGGGCAGATACGCAGTATTTT. As protein: CASSSRLAGADTQYF.

The chain combines TRBV29-1 with TRBJ1-2; D is ambiguous. The germline CDR1 and CDR2 sequences are SQVTM and ANQGSEA. This CDR3 is built from 13 residues. V lost 3 bases, J lost 3 bases, and 11 bases lay in between. The CDR3 DNA reads as TGCAGCGTTGACAGGAGGCCGGACTATGGCTACACCTTC. Translated, it gives CSVDRRPDYGYTF.

The chain recombines TRBV5-5 with TRBJ1-5, with D tentatively TRBD1 (6 bases). V shed 3 bases and J shed 6 bases, with 16 bases lying between them. The CDR3 covers 15 residues. The germline V gene encodes CDR1 SGHKS and CDR2 YYEKEE (reference sequence). Here the CDR3 reads CASSSWTDPGQPQHF. In nucleotides, the CDR3 is TGTGCCAGCAGCTCCTGGACAGATCCGGGTCAGCCCCAGCATTTT.

The chain employs TRBV6-1 and TRBJ2-7, with TRBD2 matching 7 bases. The CDR3 sequence is 13 residues long. The J segment lost 7 bases and the V segment lost 7 bases, leaving 10 bases of the junction unmatched. Germline CDR1 and CDR2: MNHNS and SASEGT. This CDR3 reads CASNGGISGEQYF. CDR3 sequence (DNA): TGTGCCAGCAACGGGGGGATCTCGGGAGAGCAGTACTTC.

This chain uses TRBV7-2 with TRBJ1-3, with TRBD1 identical over 8 bases. This CDR3 comprises 16 residues. J lost 3 bases, V lost 5 bases, and 9 bases had no gene match. Germline V CDR1 and CDR2: SGHTA, FQGNSA. DNA for the CDR3: TGTGCCAGCAGCATGCCCGGACAGGGAGTTGGAAACACCATATATTTT. Translation gives CASSMPGQGVGNTIYF.

This rearrangement joins TRBV6-5 to TRBJ2-7; possibly TRBD2 for D (6 bases). Germline CDR1 MNHEY, CDR2 SVGAGI. Between the trimmed V and J ends, which lost 9 bases and 6 bases, there was a span of 15 bases. The CDR3 loop spans 12 amino acids. CDR3 protein: CASKGLGGEQYF. CDR3 in DNA: TGTGCCAGTAAGGGGCTGGGAGGCGAGCAGTACTTC.

The table lists this clone with a count of one. The chain recombines TRBV11-2 with TRBJ2-7; D call uncertain. The CDR3 runs to 14 residues. Germline CDR1 SGHAT, CDR2 FQNNGV. Deletions cut 5 bases from V and 5 bases from J, with 16 bases between. The CDR3 DNA reads as TGTGCCAGCAGCCCCCCCAACTGGGCCGACGAGCAGTACTTC. It encodes CASSPPNWADEQYF.

The chain has TRBV19 and TRBJ1-4; possible D gene TRBD1, 6 bases. Trimming pared 8 bases from V and 12 bases from J, leaving 19 bases between. This CDR3 has 13 residues. From germline, CDR1 is LNHDA and CDR2 SQIVND (reference sequence). DNA for the CDR3: TGTGCCAGTGCCCAGATCCGAGGGGGTCAACTGTTTTTT. Its translation: CASAQIRGGQLFF.